The 5 T cell receptor beta chains presented below share a single source sample, sequenced in a study of cytomegalovirus exposure and HLA in healthy donors. The PCR ran on 60 Vbeta and 13 Jbeta primers. Method: immunoSEQ multiplex PCR; TCRdb's copy keeps in-frame clones and lacks some. The profile shows about 120,000 clones, 65% to 80% of them singletons. What was sequenced was PBMCs. Source of these receptors: a man between 60 and 70 years old in good health and CMV-seropositive.

The V call is TRBV7-3, the J call TRBJ2-3; maybe TRBD2 (6 bases). The ends were cut back, 4 bases at V and 2 bases at J, with 7 bases in the middle. The CDR3 covers 13 residues. CDR1 SGHTA and CDR2 FQGTGA come from the germline V gene. DNA of the CDR3: TGTGCCAGCAGCTCGGACTACACAGATACGCAGTATTTT. It yields the protein CASSSDYTDTQYF.

The genes are TRBV30 and TRBJ2-3, with D possibly TRBD2 on 5 matching bases. CDR3 length: 15 residues. From germline, CDR1 is GTSNPN and CDR2 SVGIG (reference sequence). V was trimmed by 2 bases and J by 6 bases, leaving 18 bases between them. CDR3 sequence: CAWSNPGWTGDTQYF. The CDR3 nucleotides read TGTGCCTGGAGTAATCCGGGCTGGACGGGGGATACGCAGTATTTT.

The CDR3 reads CASSRPGQGSGITEAFF. CDR3 nucleotide sequence: TGTGCCAGCAGCCGACCGGGACAGGGCTCGGGGATCACTGAAGCTTTCTTT. The rearrangement uses TRBV2 and TRBJ1-1, with 9 positions matching TRBD1. V was pared by 6 bases and J by 4 bases, with 15 bases of the junction left unmatched. Germline assignment: CDR1 SNHLY and CDR2 FYNNEI. This CDR3 spans 17 amino acids.

In its sample, this clone was seen a few times. The genes are TRBV5-5 and TRBJ1-1, with D perhaps matching TRBD1 (5 bases). CDR1 and CDR2 (germline): SGHKS, YYEKEE (reference sequence). The CDR3 is made up of 16 amino acids. Deletions cut 5 bases from V and 3 bases from J, with 20 bases between. The CDR3 nucleotides are TGTGCCAGCAGATCGGGGGTCGGGCAGGGCCACACTGAAGCTTTCTTT. This sequence encodes CASRSGVGQGHTEAFF.

This clone was seen a few times. The chain carries TRBV6-4 and TRBJ2-2; 10 nucleotides align to TRBD1. The germline V gene has CDR1 MRHNA and CDR2 SNTAGT. Unmatched junction bases numbered 7, after V lost 8 bases and J lost 1 base. CDR3 length: 16 residues. CDR3 DNA: TGTGCCAGCCAAGCCGGGACAGGGGAGAACACCGGGGAGCTGTTTTTT. Translated: CASQAGTGENTGELFF.